A single TCR beta chain is shown here with its context. Its antigen remains undetermined. Per-base quality was not reported, and no clone a single base away is much larger than it. The data were obtained in a study of Tregs in tolerant kidney transplant recipients (dated by TCRdb to the late 2010s). Context from the whole study: The study applied TCRbeta sequencing to find donor-specific regulatory T cells before combined kidney and bone marrow transplantation and then followed those same cells after transplant.

V was cut back by 5 bases and J by 6 bases, leaving a gap of 5 bases between them. From cysteine to phenylalanine, the CDR3 is 11 amino acids long. Only CDR3 DNA remains: 33 bases, in frame from the first base. Reading the germline V gene gives CDR1 SGHVS and CDR2 FNYEAQ. General findings and caveats noted by the study authors: The study was limited by small patient numbers, and the findings need validation in larger populations and under other immunosuppression protocols. In tolerant patients, donor-specific Tregs expanded more than Tregs overall, which suggests antigen-driven rather than nonspecific expansion. The most biologically relevant and donor-specific TCRbeta repertoire appeared to be identified by expanding Tregs with activated donor B cells. Biological reproducibility was not directly addressed, though technical replication error appeared minimal. For some patients the PCR primers changed over time, which made it impossible to compare the samples from those patients at the nucleotide level.

The transplants used related donors along with nonmyeloablative bone marrow transplantation, and in the human trials mixed chimerism was transient. Unstimulated Tregs (CD4+CD25+CD127-), CD4+ non-Tregs (CD4+CD25-), CD4 and CD8 cells were FACS-sorted from thawed PBMCs. The patients were 4 recipients of combined kidney and bone marrow transplants from the ITN036ST trial, and samples were available only for these trial subjects. Healthy control blood was processed by Ficoll density gradient to PBMCs and cryopreserved; patient PBMCs were collected before and after transplant. Genomic DNA was extracted from sorted cells with the QIAGEN DNeasy Blood and Tissue Kit for TCRbeta CDR3 sequencing. High-throughput TCRbeta CDR3 sequencing, which included PCR amplification with bias correction and internal controls, was done commercially through immunoSEQ. From the authors' description of their analysis: A unique productive TCRbeta sequence was defined by the CDR3 nucleotide sequence when primers matched, and otherwise by the CDR3 amino acid sequence together with the Vbeta and Jbeta genes. To correct for sorting error, sequences found in more than one sorted population at a frequency ratio of 2:1 or less were discarded, and the remaining shared sequences were assigned to the population with the higher frequency. Sequences were defined as donor-reactive when expanded at least 5-fold in CFSE-low cells versus unstimulated cells and present at a frequency of at least 0.01% in CFSE-low cells. Jensen-Shannon divergence calculated on the top 100 TCRbeta sequences ranked by frequency was used to measure repertoire divergence. For any sample with multiple sequencing runs, sorting error was corrected in each run separately before the runs were pooled. TCRdb holds this immuneACCESS table with in-frame rearrangements only. Some clones are missing; in checked studies, unresolved V genes explain under half, and the rest has no known cause. The DNA was the basis for D and trimming; V, J and clone size are from that table. Present in this sample are tens of thousands of clones, roughly 91% of which were seen just once. Roughly 1.5% of the sample comes from the top ten.

The sequence derives from a human patient who received a combined kidney and bone marrow transplant. Donor T cells from the graft may be present among the T cells after a transplant. Recombination connected TRBV7-6 to TRBJ2-1, with the D gene not clear enough to name. Material: CD4+ T cells from blood (PBMCs), obtained 24 months after the transplant. The sequenced DNA is TGTGCCAGCAGCCGCGGCAATGAGCAGTTCTTC. This codes for CASSRGNEQFF.